The T cell receptor (beta chain) under discussion was sequenced for a study of blood T cell repertoires in COVID-19. Original data processing: Cell counts per sample came from amplifying reference gene primers. The table came from immunoSEQ multiplex PCR; TCRdb's copy has only in-frame clones and leaves some out. V, J and clone size are taken as reported in that table, and D and trimming were inferred from the DNA itself. In the table there are some 340,000 clones, 70% to 90% of which are singletons. Participants reported their clinical history, and cohort assignment relied on those reports. The J segment lost 7 bases and the V segment lost 4 bases, leaving 5 bases of the junction unmatched. The CDR3 length is 14 residues. Germline CDR1 reads SNHLY; CDR2 reads FYNNEI.

Sequencing was carried out using PBMCs or T cells enriched from blood (not recorded which). V gene TRBV2 combines with J gene TRBJ1-5, with 9 bases fitting TRBD1. The source is a woman aged 25 to 39 who had recovered from COVID-19. CDR3 sequence reads: CASSVDRGYQPQHF. CDR3 nucleotides: TGTGCCAGCAGTGTAGACAGGGGGTACCAGCCCCAGCATTTT.